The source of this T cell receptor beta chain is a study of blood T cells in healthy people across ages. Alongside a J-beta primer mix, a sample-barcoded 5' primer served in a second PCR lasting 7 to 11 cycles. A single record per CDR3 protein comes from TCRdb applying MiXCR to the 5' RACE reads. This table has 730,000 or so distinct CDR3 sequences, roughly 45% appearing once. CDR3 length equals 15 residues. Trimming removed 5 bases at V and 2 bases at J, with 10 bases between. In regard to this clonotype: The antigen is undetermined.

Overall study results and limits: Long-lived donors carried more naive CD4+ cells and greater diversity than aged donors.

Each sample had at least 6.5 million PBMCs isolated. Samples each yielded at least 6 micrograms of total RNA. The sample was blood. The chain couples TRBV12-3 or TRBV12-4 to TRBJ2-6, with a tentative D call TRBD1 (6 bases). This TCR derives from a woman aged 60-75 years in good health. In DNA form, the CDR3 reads TGTGCCAGCAGTCAACAGGGACCTGGGGCCAACGTCCTGACTTTC. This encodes CASSQQGPGANVLTF.